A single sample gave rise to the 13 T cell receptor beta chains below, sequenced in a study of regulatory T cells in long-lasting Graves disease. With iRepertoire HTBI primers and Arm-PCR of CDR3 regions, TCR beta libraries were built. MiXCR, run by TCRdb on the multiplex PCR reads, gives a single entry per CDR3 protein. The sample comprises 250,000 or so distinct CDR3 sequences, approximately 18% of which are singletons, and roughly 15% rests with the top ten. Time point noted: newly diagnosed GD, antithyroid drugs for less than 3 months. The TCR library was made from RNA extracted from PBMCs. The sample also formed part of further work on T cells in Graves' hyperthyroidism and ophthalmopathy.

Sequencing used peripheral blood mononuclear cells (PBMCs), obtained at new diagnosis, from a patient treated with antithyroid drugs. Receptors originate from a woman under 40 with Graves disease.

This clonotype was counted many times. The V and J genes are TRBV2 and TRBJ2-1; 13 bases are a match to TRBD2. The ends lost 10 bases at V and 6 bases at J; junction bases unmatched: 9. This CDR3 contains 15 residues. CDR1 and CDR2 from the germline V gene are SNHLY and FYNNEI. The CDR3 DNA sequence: TGTGCCAACTATCGGACTAGCGGGGGCCTCAATGAGCAGTTCTTC. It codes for CANYRTSGGLNEQFF.

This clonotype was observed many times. The CDR3 DNA reads as TGTGCCAGCAGCATTCTATGGGACAGCTCCTACGAGCAGTACTTC. Protein sequence: CASSILWDSSYEQYF. The rearrangement uses TRBV5-5 and TRBJ2-7; TRBD1 matches at 7 bases. CDR1 SGHKS and CDR2 YYEKEE come from the germline V gene (reference sequence). V was pared by 4 bases and J by 0 bases, with 7 bases of the junction left unmatched. This CDR3 region has 15 residues.

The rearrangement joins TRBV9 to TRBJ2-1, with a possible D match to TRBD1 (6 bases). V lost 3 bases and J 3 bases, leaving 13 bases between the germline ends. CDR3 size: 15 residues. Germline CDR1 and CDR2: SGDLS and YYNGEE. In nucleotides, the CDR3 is TGTGCCAGCAGCGCCCCGGGACACCTCTACAATGAGCAGTTCTTC. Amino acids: CASSAPGHLYNEQFF. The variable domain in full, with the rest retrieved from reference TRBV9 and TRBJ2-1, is DSGVTQTPKHLITATGQRVTLRCSPRSGDLSVYWYQQSLDQGLQFLIQYYNGEERAKGNILERFSAQQFPDLHSELNLSSLELGDSALYFCASSAPGHLYNEQFFGPGTRLTVL.

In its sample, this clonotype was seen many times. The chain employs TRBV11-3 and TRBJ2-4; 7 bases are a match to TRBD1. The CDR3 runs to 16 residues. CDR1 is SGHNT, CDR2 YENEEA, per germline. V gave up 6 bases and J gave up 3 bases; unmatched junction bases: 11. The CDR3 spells CASSPDRERLKNIQYF. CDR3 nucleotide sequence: TGTGCCAGCAGTCCTGACAGGGAAAGACTCAAAAACATTCAGTACTTC.

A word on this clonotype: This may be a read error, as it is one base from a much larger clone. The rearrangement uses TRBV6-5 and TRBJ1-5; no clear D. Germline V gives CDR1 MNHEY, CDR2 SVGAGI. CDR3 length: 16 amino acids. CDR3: CAISYEGELSNQPQHF. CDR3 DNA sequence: TGTGCCATCAGTTACGAGGGAGAATTGAGCAATCAGCCCCAGCATTTT.

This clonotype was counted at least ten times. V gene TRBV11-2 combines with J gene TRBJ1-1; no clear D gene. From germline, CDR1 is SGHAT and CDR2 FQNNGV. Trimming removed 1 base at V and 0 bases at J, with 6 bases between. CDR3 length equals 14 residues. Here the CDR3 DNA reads TGTGCCAGCAGCTTAGTCGGGATGAACACTGAAGCTTTCTTT. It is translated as CASSLVGMNTEAFF.

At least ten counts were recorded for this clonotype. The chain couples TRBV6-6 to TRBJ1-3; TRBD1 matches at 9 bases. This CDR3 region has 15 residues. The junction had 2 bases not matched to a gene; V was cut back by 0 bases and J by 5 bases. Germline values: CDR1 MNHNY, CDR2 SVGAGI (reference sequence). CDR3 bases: TGTGCCAGCAGTTACTCGACAGGGGGTAGAAACACCATATATTTT. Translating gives CASSYSTGGRNTIYF.

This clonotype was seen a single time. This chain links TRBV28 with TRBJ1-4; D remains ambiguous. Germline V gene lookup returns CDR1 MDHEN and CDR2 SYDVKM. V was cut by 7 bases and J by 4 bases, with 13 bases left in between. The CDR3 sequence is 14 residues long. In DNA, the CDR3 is TGTGCCAGCAATGGGAAGAGCCTTAATGAAAAACTGTTTTTT. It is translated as CASNGKSLNEKLFF.

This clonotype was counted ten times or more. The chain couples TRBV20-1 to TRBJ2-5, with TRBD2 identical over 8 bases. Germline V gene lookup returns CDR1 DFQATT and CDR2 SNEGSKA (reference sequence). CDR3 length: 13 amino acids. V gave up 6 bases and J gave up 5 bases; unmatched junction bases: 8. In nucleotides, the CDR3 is TGCAGTGCCCCCAGCGGGGGTTTCGAGACCCAGTACTTC. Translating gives CSAPSGGFETQYF.

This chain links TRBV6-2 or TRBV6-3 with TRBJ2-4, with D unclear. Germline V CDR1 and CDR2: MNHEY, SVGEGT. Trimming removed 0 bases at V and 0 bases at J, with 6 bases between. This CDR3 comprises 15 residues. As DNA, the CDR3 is TGTGCCAGCAGTTACTCGAACTTAGCCAAAAACATTCAGTACTTC. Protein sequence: CASSYSNLAKNIQYF.

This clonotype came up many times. DNA for the CDR3: TGTGCCAGCAGCCCCTGGAACTACGAGCAGTACTTC. Translated: CASSPWNYEQYF. The chain has TRBV12-3 or TRBV12-4 and TRBJ2-7; D remains unclear. Trimming cost V 6 bases and J 3 bases, with 9 bases left between them. The CDR3 consists of 12 residues.

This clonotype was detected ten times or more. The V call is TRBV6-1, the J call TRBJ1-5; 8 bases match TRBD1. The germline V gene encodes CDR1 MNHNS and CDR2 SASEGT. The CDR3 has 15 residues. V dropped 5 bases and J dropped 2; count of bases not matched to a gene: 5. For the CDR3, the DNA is TGTGCCAGCAGTCCCACAGGGGGTGGCAATCAGCCCCAGCATTTT. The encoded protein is CASSPTGGGNQPQHF.

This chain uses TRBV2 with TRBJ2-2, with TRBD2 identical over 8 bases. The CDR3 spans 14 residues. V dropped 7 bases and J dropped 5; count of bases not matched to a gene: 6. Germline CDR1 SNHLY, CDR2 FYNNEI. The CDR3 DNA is TGTGCCAGCACCCGGCAGCGGGAGACCGGGGAGCTGTTTTTT. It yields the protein CASTRQRETGELFF. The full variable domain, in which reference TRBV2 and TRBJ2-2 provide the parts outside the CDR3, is EPEVTQTPSHQVTQMGQEVILRCVPISNHLYFYWYRQILGQKVEFLVSFYNNEISEKSEIFDDQFSVERPDGSNFTLKIRSTKLEDSAMYFCASTRQRETGELFFGEGSRLTVL.